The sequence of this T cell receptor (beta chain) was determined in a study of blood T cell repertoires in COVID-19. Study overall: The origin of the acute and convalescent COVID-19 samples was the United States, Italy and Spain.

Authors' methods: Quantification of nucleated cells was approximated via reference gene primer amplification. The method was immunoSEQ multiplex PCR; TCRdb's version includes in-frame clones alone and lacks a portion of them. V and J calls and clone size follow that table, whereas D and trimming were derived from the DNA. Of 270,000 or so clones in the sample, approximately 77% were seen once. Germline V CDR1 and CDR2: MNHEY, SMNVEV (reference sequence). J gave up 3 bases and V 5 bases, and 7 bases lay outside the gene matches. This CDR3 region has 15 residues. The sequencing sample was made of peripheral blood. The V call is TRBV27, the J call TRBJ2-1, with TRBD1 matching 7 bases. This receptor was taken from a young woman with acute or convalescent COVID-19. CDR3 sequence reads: CASSVGTAYYNEQFF. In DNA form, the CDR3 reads TGTGCCAGCAGTGTCGGGACAGCGTACTACAATGAGCAGTTCTTC.